One sample yielded the 28 T cell receptor beta chains listed below, sequenced in a study of shared clonotypes between healthy human individuals. Generated by immunoSEQ multiplex PCR, the TCRdb table keeps only in-frame clones and is missing some. The sample yields around 2,000,000 clones, over 85% seen once. The sample consisted of naive CD4+ T cells sorted from blood. Subset here: CD45RA+ positively selected. Receptors originate from a man in his late teens or twenties in good health.

The genes are TRBV6-6 and TRBJ2-7; 10 nucleotides align to TRBD2. The CDR3 runs 14 residues. Unmatched junction bases numbered 5, after V lost 6 bases and J lost 3 bases. From germline, CDR1 is MNHNY and CDR2 SVGAGI (reference sequence). Here the CDR3 reads CASRQREGLYEQYF. The CDR3 DNA follows: TGTGCCAGCAGGCAGCGGGAGGGCCTCTACGAGCAGTACTTC.

This clone appeared once. This chain uses TRBV5-1 with TRBJ2-1; 11 nucleotides agree with TRBD1. Trimming took 0 bases from V and 7 from J; bases not matched to a gene: 3. CDR1 SGHRS and CDR2 YFSETQ come from the germline V gene. CDR3 length equals 15 residues. The CDR3 coding sequence is TGCGCCAGCAGCTTGGGGACAGGGGGCGTTAATGAGCAGTTCTTC. Protein product: CASSLGTGGVNEQFF.

This chain links TRBV7-9 with TRBJ2-1; TRBD1 is a possible D gene (5 bases). This CDR3 is 14 amino acids long. Germline V gene lookup returns CDR1 SEHNR and CDR2 FQNEAQ (reference sequence). Trimming removed 0 bases at V and 9 bases at J, with 12 bases between. The CDR3 sequence: CASSLAGAGGEQFF. The CDR3 nucleotides read TGTGCCAGCAGCTTAGCTGGGGCAGGCGGTGAGCAGTTCTTC. Full variable domain (remainder filled in from reference TRBV7-9 and TRBJ2-1): DTGVSQNPRHKITKRGQNVTFRCDPISEHNRLYWYRQTLGQGPEFLTYFQNEAQLEKSRLLSDRFSAERPKGSFSTLEIQRTEQGDSAMYLCASSLAGAGGEQFFGPGTRLTVL.

The genes are TRBV10-1 and TRBJ2-5; TRBD2 aligns across 7 bases. Germline assignment: CDR1 WNHNN and CDR2 SYGVQD (reference sequence). After removal of 5 bases from V and 1 base from J, the junction contained 1 base not matched to a gene. The CDR3 is made up of 13 amino acids. CDR3 sequence reads: CASSSSGQETQYF. CDR3 nucleotides: TGCGCCAGCAGTTCTAGCGGCCAAGAGACCCAGTACTTC.

V and J are TRBV6-5 and TRBJ1-4; perhaps TRBD1 as D (6 bases). The germline V gene encodes CDR1 MNHEY and CDR2 SVGAGI. Trimming removed 6 bases from V and 4 bases from J, with 15 bases in between. The CDR3 runs 15 residues. This CDR3 is CASRHDRTLNEKLFF. The CDR3 coding sequence is TGTGCCAGCAGGCACGACAGGACACTTAATGAAAAACTGTTTTTT.

CDR3 loop: CASSYHVNTEAFF. In DNA form, the CDR3 reads TGTGCCAGCAGTTACCACGTAAACACTGAAGCTTTCTTT. The chain links TRBV6-6 to TRBJ1-1, with D hard to call. Germline V gene sequence: CDR1 MNHNY, CDR2 SVGAGI (reference sequence). With 2 bases removed from V and 2 bases from J, the gap between germline ends came to 6 bases. The CDR3 spans 13 residues.

This rearrangement joins TRBV6-5 to TRBJ2-5; 9 bases are shared with TRBD1. Unmatched junction bases numbered 12, after V lost 6 bases and J lost 13 bases. The germline V gene has CDR1 MNHEY and CDR2 SVGAGI. CDR3 size: 13 residues. The CDR3 loop is CASRAWDRVYTYF. The CDR3 region has the DNA TGTGCCAGCAGAGCATGGGACAGGGTTTATACGTACTTC.

This chain connects TRBV7-2 to TRBJ1-3, with 9 bases lining up with TRBD1. The CDR3 totals 16 residues. Germline CDR1 reads SGHTA; CDR2 reads FQGNSA. Trimming at V came to 0 bases and at J to 3 bases, leaving 3 bases not matched to a gene. CDR3 protein: CASSLAQGAVGNTIYF. DNA of the CDR3: TGTGCCAGCAGCTTAGCACAGGGGGCGGTTGGAAACACCATATATTTT.

CDR3 bases: TGTGCCTGGAACTTACAGGGGGGCTATGGCTACACCTTC. Translation gives CAWNLQGGYGYTF. The chain employs TRBV30 and TRBJ1-2; 8 bases align to TRBD1. The V gene end was trimmed by 4 bases and the J gene end by 4 bases; junction bases not matched to a gene: 5. Germline values: CDR1 GTSNPN, CDR2 SVGIG (reference sequence). The CDR3 extends over 13 amino acids.

The chain couples TRBV6-1 to TRBJ2-7; the D is unclear. CDR1 MNHNS and CDR2 SASEGT come from the germline V gene. CDR3 length equals 12 residues. Trimming shortened V by 4 bases and J by 2 bases, and 6 bases separated the two germline ends. The CDR3 spells CASSGRPYEQYF. The DNA of the CDR3 is TGTGCCAGCAGTGGTCGGCCCTACGAGCAGTACTTC.

The CDR3 coding sequence is TGTGCCAGCAGCTCGGACTTGCAAGAGACCCAGTACTTC. Its protein product is CASSSDLQETQYF. The chain uses TRBV11-1 and TRBJ2-5, with D possibly matching TRBD2 (5 bases). The length of the CDR3 is 13 residues. Germline V gene data show CDR1 as SGHAT and CDR2 as FQDESV (reference sequence). Trimming took 4 bases from V and 2 from J, leaving 8 bases between them.

This chain uses TRBV7-9 with TRBJ2-7, with 7 positions matching TRBD2. V was clipped by 5 bases and J by 2 bases; unmatched bases: 12. Germline-derived CDR1 and CDR2 are SEHNR and FQNEAQ (reference sequence). CDR3 length: 16 residues. CDR3 in amino acids: CASSPSGKRGPYEQYF. Written as DNA, the CDR3 is TGTGCCAGCAGCCCGTCGGGCAAGCGGGGCCCCTACGAGCAGTACTTC.

On this clone itself: This sample includes further DNA sequences coding for the same CDR3. This sequence joins TRBV30 and TRBJ2-3; D ambiguous. The germline V and J ends were trimmed by 0 bases and 6 bases, with 4 bases remaining between them. The CDR3 has 11 amino acids. Germline V lookup: CDR1 GTSNPN, CDR2 SVGIG (reference sequence). CDR3 amino acids: CAWSVIDTQYF. In nucleotides, the CDR3 is TGTGCCTGGAGTGTAATCGATACGCAGTATTTT.

The V gene is TRBV6-1, the J gene TRBJ1-5; D call uncertain. CDR3 length: 15 amino acids. The V and J ends lost 7 bases and 0 bases respectively, with 13 bases between them. Germline CDR1 and CDR2: MNHNS and SASEGT. The CDR3 region is CASTRHAPSNQPQHF. CDR3 sequence (DNA): TGTGCCAGCACTCGACACGCACCTAGCAATCAGCCCCAGCATTTT.

The V and J genes are TRBV6-6 and TRBJ2-7, with 7 bases identical to TRBD1. This CDR3 has 14 residues. V dropped 5 bases and J dropped 4; count of bases not matched to a gene: 8. CDR1 and CDR2 (germline): MNHNY, SVGAGI (reference sequence). This CDR3 is CASSGGQLWYEQYF. In nucleotides, the CDR3 is TGTGCCAGCAGTGGGGGACAGCTCTGGTACGAGCAGTACTTC.

The rearrangement uses TRBV10-3 and TRBJ1-2; D is ambiguous. The CDR3 contains 12 residues. The V end lost 3 bases, the J end lost 8 bases, and 10 bases lay between the germline ends. Germline values: CDR1 ENHRY, CDR2 SYGVKD. The CDR3 DNA follows: TGTGCCATCAGTGACCGGCCTGAGGGCTACACCTTC. Translated, it gives CAISDRPEGYTF.

This clone has only one observation. This chain uses TRBV7-2 with TRBJ2-1; D unresolved. Trimming took off 2 bases at V and 6 bases at J, with 8 bases between the two ends. The CDR3 totals 13 residues. Germline CDR1 reads SGHTA; CDR2 reads FQGNSA. This CDR3 is CASSLSERNEQFF. CDR3 bases: TGTGCCAGCAGCTTAAGCGAGCGCAATGAGCAGTTCTTC.

The genes are TRBV30 and TRBJ1-3; D uncertain. Germline V gene lookup returns CDR1 GTSNPN and CDR2 SVGIG (reference sequence). This CDR3 is 13 amino acids long. Trimming pared 4 bases from V and 0 bases from J, leaving 7 bases between. The CDR3 DNA follows: TGTGCCTGGACAGTCCACTCTGGAAACACCATATATTTT. Translation: CAWTVHSGNTIYF.

The V call is TRBV18, the J call TRBJ1-1; D is uncertain. With 0 bases removed from V and 0 bases from J, the gap between germline ends came to 8 bases. CDR1 is KGHSH, CDR2 LQKENI, per germline. The CDR3 has 15 amino acids. The CDR3 spells CASSPPTVMNTEAFF. The DNA of the CDR3 is TGTGCCAGCTCACCACCGACTGTCATGAACACTGAAGCTTTCTTT.

The rearrangement joins TRBV11-2 to TRBJ2-5; weak D call: TRBD1 (6 bases). Germline CDR1 is SGHAT and CDR2 is FQNNGV. The CDR3 is 14 residues long. V lost 5 bases to trimming and J lost 5 bases, with 15 bases between them. CDR3 amino acids: CASSTPGQGETQYF. The CDR3 nucleotides are TGTGCCAGCAGCACCCCGGGTCAGGGGGAGACCCAGTACTTC.

V and J are TRBV28 and TRBJ2-7; 7 nucleotides agree with TRBD2. J lost 7 bases, V lost 7 bases, and 10 bases had no gene match. This CDR3 region has 13 residues. CDR1 and CDR2 from the germline V gene are MDHEN and SYDVKM. The CDR3 bases are TGTGCCAGCAATTTCGGGACTACGTATGAGCAGTACTTC. It encodes CASNFGTTYEQYF.

The genes are TRBV30 and TRBJ1-1; D might be TRBD1 (5 bases). The CDR3 extends over 12 amino acids. V dropped 4 bases and J dropped 3 bases, with 9 bases sitting between them. Germline loops: CDR1 GTSNPN, CDR2 SVGIG (reference sequence). CDR3: CAWKQVDTEAFF. In DNA form, the CDR3 reads TGTGCCTGGAAACAGGTGGACACTGAAGCTTTCTTT.

CDR3 loop: CAISPGQGHEQFF. DNA for the CDR3: TGTGCCATCAGCCCAGGACAGGGGCATGAGCAGTTCTTC. V is TRBV10-3 and J is TRBJ2-1; TRBD1 matches 9 bases. Germline V gives CDR1 ENHRY, CDR2 SYGVKD. CDR3 length equals 13 residues. Germline trimming cut 6 bases from V and 8 bases from J; bases unmatched to any gene: 5.

The CDR3 here is CASSENVGVRGEQYF. DNA of the CDR3: TGCGCCAGCAGTGAGAACGTGGGGGTTCGGGGCGAGCAGTACTTC. The V and J genes are TRBV10-2 and TRBJ2-7; D assignment may be TRBD1 or TRBD2 (5 bases each). Trimming left V 2 bases short and J 6 bases short, with 17 bases between. The CDR3 sequence is 15 residues long. Germline V lookup: CDR1 WSHSY, CDR2 SAAADI.

The chain recombines TRBV7-9 with TRBJ2-4; D tentatively reads TRBD1 or TRBD2 (5 bases each). The CDR3 is 15 amino acids. V was pared by 5 bases and J by 6 bases, with 17 bases between. From germline, CDR1 is SEHNR and CDR2 FQNEAQ (reference sequence). CDR3 residues: CASSRLGPLRNIQYF. The CDR3 DNA follows: TGTGCCAGCAGCCGACTGGGACCGCTAAGAAACATTCAGTACTTC.

The rearrangement links TRBV6-5 to TRBJ2-1; 10 nucleotides line up with TRBD2. The CDR3 totals 14 residues. Germline V gene data show CDR1 as MNHEY and CDR2 as SVGAGI. V was clipped by 6 bases and J by 7 bases; unmatched bases: 6. This chain's CDR3 is CASRLAGLWNEQFF. The CDR3 DNA is TGTGCCAGCAGACTAGCGGGACTTTGGAATGAGCAGTTCTTC.

The chain is built from TRBV2 and TRBJ1-5, with unresolved D. V lost 1 base and J 1 base, leaving 5 bases between the germline ends. There are 14 residues in the CDR3. The V gene's germline CDR1 is SNHLY and CDR2 FYNNEI. CDR3 coding DNA: TGTGCCAGCAGTGAAGTTGCCAGCAATCAGCCCCAGCATTTT. Its translation: CASSEVASNQPQHF.

The V gene is TRBV5-1, the J gene TRBJ2-2; D is possibly TRBD1 (7 bases). The CDR3 consists of 14 residues. Trimming removed 8 bases at V and 4 bases at J, with 15 bases between. Germline CDR1 SGHRS, CDR2 YFSETQ. The CDR3 DNA follows: TGCGCCAGTAAAACAGGGGAGGCCACCGGGGAGCTGTTTTTT. Translated, it gives CASKTGEATGELFF.